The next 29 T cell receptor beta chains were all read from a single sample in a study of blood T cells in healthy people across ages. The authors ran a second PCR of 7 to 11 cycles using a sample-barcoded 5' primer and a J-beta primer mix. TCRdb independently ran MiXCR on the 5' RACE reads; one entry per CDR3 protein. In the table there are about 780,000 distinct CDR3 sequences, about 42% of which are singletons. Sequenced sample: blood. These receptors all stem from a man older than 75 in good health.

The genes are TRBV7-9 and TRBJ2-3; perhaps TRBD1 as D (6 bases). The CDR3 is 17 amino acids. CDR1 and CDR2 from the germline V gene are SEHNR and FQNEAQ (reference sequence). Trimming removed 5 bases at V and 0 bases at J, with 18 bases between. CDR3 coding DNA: TGTGCCAGCAGCCCCGGAGACAGGACCTCTAGCACAGATACGCAGTATTTT. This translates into CASSPGDRTSSTDTQYF.

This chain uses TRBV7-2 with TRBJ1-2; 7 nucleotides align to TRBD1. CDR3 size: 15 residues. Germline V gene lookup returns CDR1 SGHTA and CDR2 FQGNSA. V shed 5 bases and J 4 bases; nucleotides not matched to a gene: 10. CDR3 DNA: TGTGCCAGCAGCCCCCCGAAAGGGGGCATCTATGGCTACACCTTC. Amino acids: CASSPPKGGIYGYTF.

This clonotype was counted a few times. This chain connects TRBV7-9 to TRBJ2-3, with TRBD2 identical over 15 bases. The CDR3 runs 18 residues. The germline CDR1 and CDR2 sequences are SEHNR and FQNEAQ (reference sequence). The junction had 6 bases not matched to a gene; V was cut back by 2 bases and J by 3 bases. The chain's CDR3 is CASSLRGLAGGVTDTQYF. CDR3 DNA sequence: TGTGCCAGCAGCTTACGGGGACTAGCGGGAGGTGTTACAGATACGCAGTATTTT. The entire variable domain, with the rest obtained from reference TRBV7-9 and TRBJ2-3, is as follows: DTGVSQNPRHKITKRGQNVTFRCDPISEHNRLYWYRQTLGQGPEFLTYFQNEAQLEKSRLLSDRFSAERPKGSFSTLEIQRTEQGDSAMYLCASSLRGLAGGVTDTQYFGPGTRLTVL.

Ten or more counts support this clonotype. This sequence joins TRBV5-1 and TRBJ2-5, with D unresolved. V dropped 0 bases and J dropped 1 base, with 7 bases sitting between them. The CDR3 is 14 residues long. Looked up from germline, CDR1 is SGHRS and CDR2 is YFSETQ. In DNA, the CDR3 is TGCGCCAGCAGCTTGGGACTCACCCAAGAGACCCAGTACTTC. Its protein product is CASSLGLTQETQYF.

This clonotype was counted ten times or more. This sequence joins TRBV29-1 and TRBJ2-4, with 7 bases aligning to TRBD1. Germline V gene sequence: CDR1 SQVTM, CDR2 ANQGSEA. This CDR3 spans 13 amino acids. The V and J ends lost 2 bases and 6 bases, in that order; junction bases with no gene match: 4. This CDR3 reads CSVELTGSNIQYF. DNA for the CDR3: TGCAGCGTTGAATTGACAGGGTCAAACATTCAGTACTTC.

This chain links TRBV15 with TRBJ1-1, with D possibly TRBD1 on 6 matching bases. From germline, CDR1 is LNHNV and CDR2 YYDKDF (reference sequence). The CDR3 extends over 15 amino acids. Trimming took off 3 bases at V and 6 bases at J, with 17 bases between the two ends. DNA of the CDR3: TGTGCCACCAGCAGGGAAGTTTCAGGGGTGGCTGAAGCTTTCTTT. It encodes CATSREVSGVAEAFF.

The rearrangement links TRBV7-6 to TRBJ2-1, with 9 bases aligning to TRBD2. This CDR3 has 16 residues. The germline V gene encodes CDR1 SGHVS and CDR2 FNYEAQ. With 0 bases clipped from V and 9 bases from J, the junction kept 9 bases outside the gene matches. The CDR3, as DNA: TGTGCCAGCAGCTTAGCAGCGGCGGGGGGGCTGGCTGAGCAGTTCTTC. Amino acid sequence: CASSLAAAGGLAEQFF.

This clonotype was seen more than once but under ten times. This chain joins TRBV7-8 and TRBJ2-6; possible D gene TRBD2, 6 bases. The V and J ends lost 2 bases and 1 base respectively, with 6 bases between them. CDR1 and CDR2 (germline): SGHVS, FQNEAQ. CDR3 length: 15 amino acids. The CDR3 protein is CASSLLASGANVLTF. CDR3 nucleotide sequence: TGTGCCAGCAGCTTACTAGCGTCTGGGGCCAACGTCCTGACTTTC.

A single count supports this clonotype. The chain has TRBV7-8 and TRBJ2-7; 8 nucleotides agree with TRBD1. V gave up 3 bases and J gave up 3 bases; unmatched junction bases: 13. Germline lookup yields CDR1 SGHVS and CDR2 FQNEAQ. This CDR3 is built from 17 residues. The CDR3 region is CASSLESYGTGGYEQYF. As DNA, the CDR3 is TGTGCCAGCAGCTTGGAGTCTTATGGTACAGGGGGCTACGAGCAGTACTTC.

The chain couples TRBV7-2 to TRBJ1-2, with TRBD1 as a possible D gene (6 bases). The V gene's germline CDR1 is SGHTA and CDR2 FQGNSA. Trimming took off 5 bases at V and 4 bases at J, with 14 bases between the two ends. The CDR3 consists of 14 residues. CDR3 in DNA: TGTGCCAGCAGCGTCAACAGGGATGGCTATGGCTACACCTTC. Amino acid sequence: CASSVNRDGYGYTF.

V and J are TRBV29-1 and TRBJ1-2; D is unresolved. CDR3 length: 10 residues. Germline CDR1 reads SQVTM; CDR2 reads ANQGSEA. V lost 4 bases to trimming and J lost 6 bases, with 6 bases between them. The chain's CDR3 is CSVGSDGYTF. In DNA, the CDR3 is TGCAGCGTTGGGTCCGATGGCTACACCTTC.

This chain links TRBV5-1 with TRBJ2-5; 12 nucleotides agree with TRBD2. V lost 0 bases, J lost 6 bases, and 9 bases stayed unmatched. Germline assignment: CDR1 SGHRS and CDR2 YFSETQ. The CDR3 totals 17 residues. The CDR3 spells CASSLELAGGFAKTQYF. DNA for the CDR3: TGCGCCAGCAGCTTGGAACTAGCGGGAGGCTTCGCGAAGACCCAGTACTTC.

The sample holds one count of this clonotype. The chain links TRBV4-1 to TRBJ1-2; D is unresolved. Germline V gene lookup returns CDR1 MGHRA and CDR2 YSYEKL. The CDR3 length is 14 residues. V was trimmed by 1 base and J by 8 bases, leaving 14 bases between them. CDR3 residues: CASSQGHGFEGYTF. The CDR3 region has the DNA TGCGCCAGCAGCCAAGGACATGGCTTCGAAGGCTACACCTTC.

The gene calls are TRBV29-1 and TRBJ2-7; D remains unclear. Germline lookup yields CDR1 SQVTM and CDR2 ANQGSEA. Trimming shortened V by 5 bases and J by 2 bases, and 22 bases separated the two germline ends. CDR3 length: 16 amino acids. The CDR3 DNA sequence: TGCAGCGTTTACGCGGTGGGCCCCCTTAGGGCCTACGAGCAGTACTTC. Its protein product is CSVYAVGPLRAYEQYF.

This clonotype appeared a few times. The CDR3 region is CASSLPTGGYTF. The CDR3 region has the DNA TGTGCCAGCAGCCTACCGACGGGCGGCTACACCTTC. This sequence joins TRBV7-2 and TRBJ1-2; D gene ambiguous. The germline V gene encodes CDR1 SGHTA and CDR2 FQGNSA. Trimming removed 5 bases at V and 8 bases at J, with 12 bases between. The CDR3 runs 12 residues.

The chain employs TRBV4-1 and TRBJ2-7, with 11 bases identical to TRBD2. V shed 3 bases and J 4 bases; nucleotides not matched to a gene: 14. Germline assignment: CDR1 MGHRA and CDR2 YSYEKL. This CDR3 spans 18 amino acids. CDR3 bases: TGCGCCAGCAGCCAGCTCATAGCGGGAGGGGTTAATGGGTACGAGCAGTACTTC. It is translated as CASSQLIAGGVNGYEQYF.

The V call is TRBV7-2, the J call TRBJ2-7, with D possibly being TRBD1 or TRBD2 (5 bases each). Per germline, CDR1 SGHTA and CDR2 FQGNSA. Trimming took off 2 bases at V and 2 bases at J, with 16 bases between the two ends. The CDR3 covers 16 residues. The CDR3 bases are TGTGCCAGCAGCTTAAATCCCCGGGGCAGCACCTACGAGCAGTACTTC. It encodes CASSLNPRGSTYEQYF. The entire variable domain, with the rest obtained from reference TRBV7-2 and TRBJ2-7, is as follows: GAGVSQSPSNKVTEKGKDVELRCDPISGHTALYWYRQSLGQGLEFLIYFQGNSAPDKSGLPSDRFSAERTGGSVSTLTIQRTQQEDSAVYLCASSLNPRGSTYEQYFGPGTRLTVT.

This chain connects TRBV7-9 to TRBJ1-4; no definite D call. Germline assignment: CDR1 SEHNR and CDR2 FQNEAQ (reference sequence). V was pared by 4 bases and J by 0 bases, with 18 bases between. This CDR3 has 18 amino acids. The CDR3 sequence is CASSSDGLNRATNEKLFF. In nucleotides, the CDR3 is TGTGCCAGCAGCTCGGACGGGTTGAACCGTGCAACTAATGAAAAACTGTTTTTT.

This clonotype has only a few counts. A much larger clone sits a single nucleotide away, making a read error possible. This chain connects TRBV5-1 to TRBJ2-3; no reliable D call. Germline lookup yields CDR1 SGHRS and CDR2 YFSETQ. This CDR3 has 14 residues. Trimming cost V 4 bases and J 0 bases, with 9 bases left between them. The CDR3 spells CASSVYGSTDTQYF. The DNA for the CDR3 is TGCGCCAGCAGCGTGTACGGCAGCACAGATACGCAGTATTTT.

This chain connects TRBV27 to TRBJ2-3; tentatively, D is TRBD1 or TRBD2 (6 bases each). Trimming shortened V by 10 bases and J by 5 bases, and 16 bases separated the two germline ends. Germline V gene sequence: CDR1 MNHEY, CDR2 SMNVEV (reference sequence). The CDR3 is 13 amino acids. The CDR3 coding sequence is TGTGCCACCCAATGGGGGGCTGGAGATACGCAGTATTTT. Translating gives CATQWGAGDTQYF.

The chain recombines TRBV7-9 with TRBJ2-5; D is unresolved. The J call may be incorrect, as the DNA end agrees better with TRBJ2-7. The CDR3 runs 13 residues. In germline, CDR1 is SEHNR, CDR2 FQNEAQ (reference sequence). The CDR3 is CASSLGINYEQYF. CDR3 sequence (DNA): TGTGCCAGCAGCTTGGGGATCAACTACGAGCAGTACTTC.

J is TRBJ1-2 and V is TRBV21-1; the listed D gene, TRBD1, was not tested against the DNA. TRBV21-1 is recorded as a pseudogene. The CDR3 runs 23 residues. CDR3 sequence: CASSKVYKEDQSLDPPIPYGYTF. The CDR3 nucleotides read TGTGCCAGCAGCAAAGTGTACAAAGAGGATCAGAGCCTCGATCCCCCGATACCCTATGGCTACACCTTC.

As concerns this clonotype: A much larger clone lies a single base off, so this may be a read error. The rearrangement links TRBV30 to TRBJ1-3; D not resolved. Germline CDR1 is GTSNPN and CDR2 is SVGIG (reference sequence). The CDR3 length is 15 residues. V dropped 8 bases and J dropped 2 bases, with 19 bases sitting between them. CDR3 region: CARGRTSTTGNTIYF. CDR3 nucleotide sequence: TGTGCCCGGGGTCGGACTTCGACCACTGGAAACACCATATATTTT.

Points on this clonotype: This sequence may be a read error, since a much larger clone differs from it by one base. The CDR3 sequence is CAWSPFGANVPTF. Here the CDR3 DNA reads TGTGCCTGGAGTCCCTTTGGGGCCAACGTCCCGACTTTC. The rearrangement joins TRBV30 to TRBJ2-6, with D possibly TRBD1 on 5 matching bases. The CDR3 covers 13 residues. CDR1 and CDR2 (germline): GTSNPN, SVGIG (reference sequence).

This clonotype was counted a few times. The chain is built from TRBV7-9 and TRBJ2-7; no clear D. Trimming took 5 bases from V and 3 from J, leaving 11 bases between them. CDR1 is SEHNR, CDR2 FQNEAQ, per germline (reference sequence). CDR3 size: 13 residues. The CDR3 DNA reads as TGTGCCAGCAGCGTAGATCGCTACTACGAGCAGTACTTC. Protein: CASSVDRYYEQYF. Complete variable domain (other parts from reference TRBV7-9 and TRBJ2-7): DTGVSQNPRHKITKRGQNVTFRCDPISEHNRLYWYRQTLGQGPEFLTYFQNEAQLEKSRLLSDRFSAERPKGSFSTLEIQRTEQGDSAMYLCASSVDRYYEQYFGPGTRLTVT.

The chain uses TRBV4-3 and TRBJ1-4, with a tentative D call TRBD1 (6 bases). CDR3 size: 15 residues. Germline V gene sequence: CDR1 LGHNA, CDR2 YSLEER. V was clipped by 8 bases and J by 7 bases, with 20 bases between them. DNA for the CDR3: TGCGCCAGCGCCGCTCTTGGGGGGCTCGGTGAAAAACTGTTTTTT. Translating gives CASAALGGLGEKLFF.

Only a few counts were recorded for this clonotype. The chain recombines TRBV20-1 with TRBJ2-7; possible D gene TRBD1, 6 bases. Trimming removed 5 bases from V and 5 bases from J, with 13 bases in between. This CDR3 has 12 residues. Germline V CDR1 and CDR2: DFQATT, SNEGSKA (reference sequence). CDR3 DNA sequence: TGCAGTGCTGGGGAAACAGGGAACGAGCAGTACTTC. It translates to CSAGETGNEQYF.

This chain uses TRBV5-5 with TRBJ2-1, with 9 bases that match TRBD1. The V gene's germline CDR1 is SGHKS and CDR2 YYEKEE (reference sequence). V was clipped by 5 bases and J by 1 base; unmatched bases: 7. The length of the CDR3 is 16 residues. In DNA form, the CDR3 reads TGTGCCAGCAGTACGACAGGGGGAAGGTCCTACAATGAGCAGTTCTTC. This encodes CASSTTGGRSYNEQFF.

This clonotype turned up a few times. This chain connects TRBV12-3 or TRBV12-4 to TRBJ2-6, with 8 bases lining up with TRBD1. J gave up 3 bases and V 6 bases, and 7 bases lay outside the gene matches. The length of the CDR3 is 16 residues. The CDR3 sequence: CASSLPTGVGANVLTF. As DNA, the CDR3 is TGTGCCAGCAGCCTTCCGACAGGGGTTGGGGCCAACGTCCTGACTTTC.